This T cell receptor (beta chain) stems from a study of blood T cell repertoires in COVID-19. Trimming stripped 2 bases from V and 1 base from J, with 8 bases between. The length of the CDR3 is 15 residues. Per germline, CDR1 MNHEY and CDR2 SVGAGI. Source study methods: Nucleated cell number was recorded as an estimate derived from reference gene primer amplification. Assay: immunoSEQ multiplex PCR; the TCRdb copy retains only in-frame clones and omits some. From that table come the V and J calls and clone size; the DNA was used to work out D and trimming. The sample consists of around 160,000 clones, about 80% of them appearing once.

The sample comprised PBMCs or T cells enriched from blood (not recorded which). The origin of this receptor is a woman in her fifties or sixties who had recovered from COVID-19. J is TRBJ2-2 and V is TRBV6-5; possible D gene TRBD2, 5 bases. This CDR3 reads CASSYTRGNTGELFF. The CDR3, as DNA: TGTGCCAGCAGTTACACACGGGGGAACACCGGGGAGCTGTTTTTT.